Given below is one TCR beta chain in context. Its antigen is not known. This entry is derived from a study of post-analysis software for immune sequencing data. Study-level findings and limits: The study found TRBV5-6, TRBV5-1 and TRBV20-1 among five TRBV segments more frequent in patients than controls.

Unique molecular identifiers tagged the TCR beta cDNA libraries. TCRdb reanalysed the PCR reads using MiXCR and keeps one entry per CDR3 protein. The sample holds 800,000 to 950,000 distinct CDR3 sequences, 53% seen once. V was clipped by 0 bases and J by 0 bases, with 9 bases between them. The length of the CDR3 is 16 residues. J is TRBJ1-5 and V is TRBV12-3 or TRBV12-4, with D hard to call. The clonotype originates from a girl aged 10-17 years with multiple sclerosis. Material: blood. CDR3 amino acids: CASSLAYSFSNQPQHF. Written as DNA, the CDR3 is TGTGCCAGCAGTTTAGCGTACAGCTTTAGCAATCAGCCCCAGCATTTT.